This T cell receptor (beta chain) was recorded in a study of T cells in Graves' hyperthyroidism and ophthalmopathy. Across the study: Once the initial diagnosis was made, peripheral blood was obtained before any treatment.

Worth noting for this clonotype: As yet, its antigen is unknown.

Germline V gene lookup returns CDR1 SGHRS and CDR2 YFSETQ. V lost 1 base and J 3 bases, leaving 16 bases between the germline ends. The CDR3 consists of 16 residues. The study, taken as a whole, reports: In the analysis, a 13 V-J model separated ophthalmopathy from stable hyperthyroidism.

RNA transcripts yielded amplified TCR beta CDR3 regions. HTBI primers were the set used in a first-round RT-PCR of the TCR CDR3. TCRdb independently ran MiXCR on the multiplex PCR reads; one entry per CDR3 protein. The sample lists 600,000 to 800,000 distinct CDR3 sequences, 30% to 40% seen once, with roughly 30% in the top ten. This clonotype originated in a woman aged 40 to 49 with Graves' hyperthyroidism. The V gene is TRBV5-1, the J gene TRBJ1-1; D may be TRBD1 (5 bases). Sequenced sample: blood. The CDR3 reads CASSLRAGTRDTEAFF. CDR3 DNA sequence: TGCGCCAGCAGCTTGAGGGCCGGGACCCGGGACACTGAAGCTTTCTTT.